The 27 T cell receptor beta chains below come from one sample, sequenced in a study of regulatory T cells in long-lasting Graves disease (dated by TCRdb to 2020 to 2022). Receptor amplification or capture employed multiplex PCR. Sequencing used an Illumina HiSeq 4000. iRepertoire HTBI primers and Arm-PCR amplification of CDR3 regions were used to construct TCR beta libraries. Starting from the raw public reads, TCRdb applied fastp trimming at Q25, assembled clones with MiXCR and retained in-frame beta chains. Every entry covers one CDR3 protein and lists the most common genes and DNA from its rows. This sample gives 420,000 or so distinct CDR3 sequences in total; roughly 17% of them show up just once. The ten largest clones add up to 20% to 25% of the sample. The time point label on this specimen signifies: newly diagnosed GD, antithyroid drugs for less than 3 months. For both TCR sequencing and RNA sequencing, RNA was extracted from PBMCs using TRIzol.

The same specimen was also included in a second study, on T cells in Graves' hyperthyroidism and ophthalmopathy.

Sequences were derived from peripheral blood mononuclear cells (PBMCs), sampled at new diagnosis, from a patient treated with antithyroid drugs. These receptors came from a woman between 18 and 29 years old with Graves disease. Donor details come from another sample of the same person, matched by shared clones.

This clonotype occurred many times. V gene TRBV12-3 or TRBV12-4 combines with J gene TRBJ2-1; TRBD1 matches 10 bases. With V trimmed by 1 base and J by 4 bases, 7 bases remained unmatched. The CDR3 spans 17 residues. The CDR3 DNA is TGTGCCAGCAGTTTAGGTGTAGGACAGGGGGGATACAATGAGCAGTTCTTC. Translation: CASSLGVGQGGYNEQFF.

The chain joins TRBV5-1 to TRBJ1-4; D call uncertain. This CDR3 comprises 17 residues. Germline V lookup: CDR1 SGHRS, CDR2 YFSETQ. Trimming removed 2 bases at V and 2 bases at J, with 16 bases between. The CDR3 DNA is TGCGCCAGCAGCTTCTTAGGCTCGGAGGCCACTAATGAAAAACTGTTTTTT. It is translated as CASSFLGSEATNEKLFF. The full variable domain, completed using reference TRBV5-1 and TRBJ1-4, is KAGVTQTPRYLIKTRGQQVTLSCSPISGHRSVSWYQQTPGQGLQFLFEYFSETQRNKGNFPGRFSGRQFSNSRSEMNVSTLELGDSALYLCASSFLGSEATNEKLFFGSGTQLSVL.

This clonotype was seen repeatedly, ten times or more. The V gene is TRBV20-1, the J gene TRBJ1-4, with TRBD1 matching 7 bases. V lost 6 bases, J lost 8 bases, and 6 bases stayed unmatched. The V gene's germline CDR1 is DFQATT and CDR2 SNEGSKA (reference sequence). The CDR3 length is 12 residues. CDR3 sequence: CSANRGGEKLFF. As DNA, the CDR3 is TGCAGTGCGAACAGGGGAGGGGAAAAACTGTTTTTT.

The rearrangement links TRBV6-2 or TRBV6-3 to TRBJ2-2; D is ambiguous. Trimming removed 7 bases at V and 7 bases at J, with 10 bases between. Looked up from germline, CDR1 is MNHEY and CDR2 is SVGEGT. The CDR3 sequence is 12 residues long. In DNA, the CDR3 is TGTGCCAGCACATCAGGCTTCGGGGAGCTGTTTTTT. Translated, it gives CASTSGFGELFF.

This chain's CDR3 is CASNDNSYNEQFF. CDR3 DNA: TGTGCCAGCAACGATAACTCCTACAATGAGCAGTTCTTC. V usage is TRBV9 and J usage is TRBJ2-1; no clear D gene. The V gene lost 6 bases and the J gene lost 0 bases, with 7 bases spanning the gap. CDR1 SGDLS and CDR2 YYNGEE come from the germline V gene. This CDR3 has 13 residues.

In its sample, this clonotype was seen many times. The V and J genes are TRBV5-1 and TRBJ2-7, with D perhaps TRBD1 (6 bases). Trimming took 0 bases from V and 6 from J, leaving 13 bases between them. The CDR3 spans 14 residues. Germline CDR1 is SGHRS and CDR2 is YFSETQ. This CDR3 is CASSLGRGVSEQYF. CDR3 nucleotides: TGCGCCAGCAGCTTGGGCAGGGGTGTCAGCGAGCAGTACTTC. Supplemented by reference TRBV5-1 and TRBJ2-7, the full variable domain reads KAGVTQTPRYLIKTRGQQVTLSCSPISGHRSVSWYQQTPGQGLQFLFEYFSETQRNKGNFPGRFSGRQFSNSRSEMNVSTLELGDSALYLCASSLGRGVSEQYFGPGTRLTVT.

The CDR3 here is CASSHPGVAEQYF. The CDR3 DNA reads TGTGCCAGCAGTCACCCAGGGGTGGCCGAGCAGTACTTC. The chain is built from TRBV25-1 and TRBJ2-7; D perhaps matches TRBD1 (6 bases). Deletions cut 5 bases from V and 6 bases from J, with 14 bases between. The CDR3 contains 13 residues. Germline V gene data show CDR1 as MGHDK and CDR2 as SYGVNS.

There are many counts of this clonotype. The rearrangement uses TRBV20-1 and TRBJ2-1; 10 nucleotides match TRBD2. This CDR3 region has 15 residues. J lost 8 bases, V lost 3 bases, and 10 bases had no gene match. Germline CDR1 is DFQATT and CDR2 is SNEGSKA (reference sequence). CDR3 in amino acids: CSARKPSGSWHEQFF. The DNA for the CDR3 is TGCAGTGCTAGGAAGCCTAGCGGGAGTTGGCATGAGCAGTTCTTC.

In this sample, this clonotype turned up a few times. This CDR3 is CASSQGTGRTQYF. For the CDR3, the DNA is TGTGCCAGCAGCCAAGGAACAGGGCGGACGCAGTATTTT. The chain combines TRBV3-1 with TRBJ2-3; a possible D gene is TRBD1 (6 bases). Germline CDR1 LGHDT, CDR2 YNNKEL (reference sequence). The CDR3 covers 13 residues. V was trimmed by 1 base and J by 9 bases, leaving 11 bases between them.

This clonotype was seen repeatedly, ten times or more. The chain joins TRBV2 to TRBJ1-5; D may be TRBD1 (6 bases). The V end was cut by 8 bases, the J end by 1 base, with 24 bases between. This CDR3 is 18 amino acids long. CDR1 is SNHLY, CDR2 FYNNEI, per germline. The CDR3 DNA follows: TGTGCCAGCGGGGGTTCAGGGGCTGACGTGTTGAGCAATCAGCCCCAGCATTTT. Residues: CASGGSGADVLSNQPQHF.

V gene TRBV6-5 combines with J gene TRBJ2-5, with 11 positions matching TRBD2. Germline V gene sequence: CDR1 MNHEY, CDR2 SVGAGI. The CDR3 length is 17 residues. V was clipped by 0 bases and J by 4 bases; unmatched bases: 7. CDR3 amino acids: CASSYSPPGLAGETQYF. DNA for the CDR3: TGTGCCAGCAGTTACTCTCCACCAGGACTAGCGGGAGAGACCCAGTACTTC.

This clonotype has a count of ten or more. The genes are TRBV12-3 or TRBV12-4 and TRBJ2-5; D is perhaps TRBD2 (6 bases). The V end lost 6 bases, the J end lost 5 bases, and 13 bases lay between the germline ends. The CDR3 runs to 13 residues. CDR3 bases: TGTGCCAGCAGGTGGGACCGGGAGGAGACCCAGTACTTC. Its translation is CASRWDREETQYF.

The V and J genes are TRBV28 and TRBJ2-6; D might be TRBD1 or TRBD2, each matching 6 bases. Trimming stripped 3 bases from V and 0 bases from J, with 18 bases between. Germline loops: CDR1 MDHEN, CDR2 SYDVKM. The CDR3 loop spans 19 amino acids. This CDR3 is CASSLSDSPGASGANVLTF. The DNA for the CDR3 is TGTGCCAGCAGTTTGTCGGACAGCCCGGGGGCCTCTGGGGCCAACGTCCTGACTTTC. The variable domain in full, completed from reference TRBV28 and TRBJ2-6, reads DVKVTQSSRYLVKRTGEKVFLECVQDMDHENMFWYRQDPGLGLRLIYFSYDVKMKEKGDIPEGYSVSREKKERFSLILESASTNQTSMYLCASSLSDSPGASGANVLTFGAGSRLTVL.

This clonotype was counted many times. The genes are TRBV20-1 and TRBJ2-7; D could derive from TRBD1 or TRBD2 (5 bases each). V lost 5 bases to trimming and J lost 0 bases, with 11 bases between them. Germline V gene lookup returns CDR1 DFQATT and CDR2 SNEGSKA (reference sequence). The CDR3 sequence is 13 residues long. The CDR3: CSAPGPYSYEQYF. CDR3 bases: TGCAGTGCTCCGGGACCCTACTCCTACGAGCAGTACTTC.

This clonotype appeared many times. The rearrangement joins TRBV28 to TRBJ1-1; perhaps TRBD1 as D (6 bases). Trimming stripped 5 bases from V and 4 bases from J, with 17 bases between. CDR3 length: 15 amino acids. Germline V lookup: CDR1 MDHEN, CDR2 SYDVKM. As DNA, the CDR3 is TGTGCCAGCAGTCCGGAACAGGGTTGGGGCACTGAAGCTTTCTTT. Protein product: CASSPEQGWGTEAFF.

This clonotype was counted many times. The genes are TRBV7-9 and TRBJ2-3; TRBD1 aligns across 7 bases. The V and J ends lost 4 bases and 4 bases, in that order; junction bases with no gene match: 5. The CDR3 has 14 amino acids. Germline V lookup: CDR1 SEHNR, CDR2 FQNEAQ (reference sequence). This chain's CDR3 is CASSSWTGADTQYF. CDR3 DNA sequence: TGTGCCAGCAGCTCCTGGACAGGTGCAGATACGCAGTATTTT. Full variable domain (outside the CDR3, taken from reference TRBV7-9 and TRBJ2-3): DTGVSQNPRHKITKRGQNVTFRCDPISEHNRLYWYRQTLGQGPEFLTYFQNEAQLEKSRLLSDRFSAERPKGSFSTLEIQRTEQGDSAMYLCASSSWTGADTQYFGPGTRLTVL.

This clonotype showed up many times. V is TRBV6-2 or TRBV6-3 and J is TRBJ2-1; 13 nucleotides line up with TRBD2. V lost 4 bases and J lost 6; bases outside the gene matches: 3. This CDR3 comprises 15 residues. Germline V lookup: CDR1 MNHEY, CDR2 SVGEGT. As DNA, the CDR3 is TGTGCCAGCAGTTCGACTAGCGGGAGGTTCAATGAGCAGTTCTTC. Translated, it gives CASSSTSGRFNEQFF.

This sequence joins TRBV19 and TRBJ1-4; D is ambiguous. Trimming removed 5 bases at V and 8 bases at J, with 15 bases between. The CDR3 is made up of 14 amino acids. Germline V gives CDR1 LNHDA, CDR2 SQIVND (reference sequence). CDR3 sequence reads: CASSLEPSQEKLFF. CDR3 sequence (DNA): TGTGCCAGTAGTTTGGAACCATCTCAAGAAAAACTGTTTTTT.

On this clonotype itself: Relative to the germline gene, one junction end is altered; a read error may explain this. The rearrangement uses TRBV27 and TRBJ2-3; D possibly matches TRBD1 or TRBD2 (6 bases each). The better agreement between TRBJ2-5 and the DNA end casts doubt on the J call. Germline V lookup: CDR1 MNHEY, CDR2 SMNVEV (reference sequence). This CDR3 contains 21 residues. The CDR3 loop is CASNLSSRSLPQGGRGKTQYF. DNA of the CDR3: TGTGCCAGCAATTTATCTTCCCGATCCCTTCCACAGGGAGGAAGGGGAAAGACCCAGTACTTC.

This clonotype was counted only a few times. The chain employs TRBV4-3 and TRBJ2-2; D possibly matches TRBD1 or TRBD2 (5 bases each). The CDR3 contains 18 residues. Per germline, CDR1 LGHNA and CDR2 YSLEER. Trimming took off 1 base at V and 0 bases at J, with 15 bases between the two ends. CDR3 loop: CASSQVTPGRANTGELFF. In nucleotides, the CDR3 is TGCGCCAGCAGCCAAGTGACACCGGGACGAGCGAACACCGGGGAGCTGTTTTTT.

This clonotype has only a few counts. One end of the junction does not line up with germline, which may come from a read error. CDR3 protein: CAGSGDRGAHNEQFF. CDR3 bases: TGTGCCGGCAGCGGAGATAGGGGGGCACACAATGAGCAGTTCTTC. The chain employs TRBV5-6 and TRBJ2-1, with D possibly being TRBD1 or TRBD2 (6 bases each). The CDR3 runs to 15 residues. From germline, CDR1 is SGHDT and CDR2 YYEEEE.

A note on this clonotype: A read error may account for a junction end that differs from germline. In DNA, the CDR3 is TGCAACGTTGCCCGGGGAGCCTATGGCTACACCTTC. Amino acids: CNVARGAYGYTF. This chain joins TRBV29-1 and TRBJ1-2; no clear D gene. CDR1 SQVTM and CDR2 ANQGSEA come from the germline V gene. This CDR3 has 12 amino acids.

A note on this clonotype: A much larger clone differs by one base, so this may be a read error. This chain uses TRBV11-1 with TRBJ2-3; 14 bases are a match to TRBD2. The CDR3 runs 15 residues. Per germline, CDR1 SGHAT and CDR2 FQDESV (reference sequence). The CDR3 protein is CACSSGLAGGYTQYF. The CDR3 DNA follows: TGTGCCTGCAGCTCAGGACTAGCGGGAGGATATACGCAGTATTTT. Using reference TRBV11-1 and TRBJ2-3 for the parts outside the CDR3, the full variable domain is EAEVAQSPRYKITEKSQAVAFWCDPISGHATLYWYRQILGQGPELLVQFQDESVVDDSQLPKDRFSAERLKGVDSTLKIQPAELGDSAMYLCACSSGLAGGYTQYFGPGTRLTVL.

As concerns this clonotype: A far more abundant clone sits one base away, making this likely a read error. This chain joins TRBV5-1 and TRBJ2-4; D might be TRBD1 or TRBD2, each matching 5 bases. This CDR3 contains 17 residues. V dropped 4 bases and J dropped 13 bases, with 30 bases sitting between them. CDR1 is SGHRS, CDR2 YFSETQ, per germline. CDR3 protein: CASSGGRLSGYYNEQYF. DNA for the CDR3: TGCGCCAGCAGCGGGGGTCGGTTAAGCGGCTATTACAATGAGCAGTACTTC.

Many counts were recorded for this clonotype. This sequence joins TRBV11-2 and TRBJ2-4; D call uncertain. There are 14 residues in the CDR3. From germline, CDR1 is SGHAT and CDR2 FQNNGV. The V end lost 1 base, the J end lost 7 bases, and 11 bases lay between the germline ends. CDR3 protein: CASSLVGLGNIQYF. The CDR3 DNA reads TGTGCCAGCAGCTTAGTCGGATTGGGGAACATTCAGTACTTC. Using reference TRBV11-2 and TRBJ2-4 for the parts outside the CDR3, the full variable domain is EAGVAQSPRYKIIEKRQSVAFWCNPISGHATLYWYQQILGQGPKLLIQFQNNGVVDDSQLPKDRFSAERLKGVDSTLKIQPAKLEDSAVYLCASSLVGLGNIQYFGAGTRLSVL.

This clonotype was counted a few times. The chain combines TRBV6-5 with TRBJ2-5; maybe TRBD2 (6 bases). V was trimmed by 0 bases and J by 7 bases, leaving 12 bases between them. The CDR3 totals 14 residues. Per germline, CDR1 MNHEY and CDR2 SVGAGI. The CDR3 protein is CASSYSTGVATQYF. The CDR3 DNA follows: TGTGCCAGCAGTTACTCGACGGGAGTAGCGACCCAGTACTTC.

V and J are TRBV29-1 and TRBJ1-2; D gene ambiguous. This CDR3 has 11 amino acids. V gave up 7 bases and J gave up 5 bases, with 11 bases separating them. Germline V CDR1 and CDR2: SQVTM, ANQGSEA. The CDR3 nucleotides read TGCAGCGGCTGGAGGGATTATGGCTACACCTTC. Translating gives CSGWRDYGYTF.